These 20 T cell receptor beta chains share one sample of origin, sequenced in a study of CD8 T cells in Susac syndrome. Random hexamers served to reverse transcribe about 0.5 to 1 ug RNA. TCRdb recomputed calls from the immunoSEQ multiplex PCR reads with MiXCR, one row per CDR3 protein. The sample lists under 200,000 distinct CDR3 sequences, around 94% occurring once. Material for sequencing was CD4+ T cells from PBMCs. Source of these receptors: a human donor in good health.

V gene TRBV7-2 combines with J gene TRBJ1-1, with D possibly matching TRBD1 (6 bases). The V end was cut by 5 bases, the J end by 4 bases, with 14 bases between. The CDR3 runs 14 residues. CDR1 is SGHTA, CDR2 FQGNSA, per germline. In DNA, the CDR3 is TGTGCCAGCAGCGTAACAGGGCTGGGCACTGAAGCTTTCTTT. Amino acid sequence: CASSVTGLGTEAFF. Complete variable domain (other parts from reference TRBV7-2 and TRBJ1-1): GAGVSQSPSNKVTEKGKDVELRCDPISGHTALYWYRQSLGQGLEFLIYFQGNSAPDKSGLPSDRFSAERTGGSVSTLTIQRTQQEDSAVYLCASSVTGLGTEAFFGQGTRLTVV.

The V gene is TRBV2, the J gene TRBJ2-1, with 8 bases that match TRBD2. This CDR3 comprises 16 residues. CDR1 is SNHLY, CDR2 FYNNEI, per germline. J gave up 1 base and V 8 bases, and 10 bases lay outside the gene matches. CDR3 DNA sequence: TGTGCCAGCCGTCAACGGACTAGCACATCCTACAATGAGCAGTTCTTC. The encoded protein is CASRQRTSTSYNEQFF. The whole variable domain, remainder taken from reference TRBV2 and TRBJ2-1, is EPEVTQTPSHQVTQMGQEVILRCVPISNHLYFYWYRQILGQKVEFLVSFYNNEISEKSEIFDDQFSVERPDGSNFTLKIRSTKLEDSAMYFCASRQRTSTSYNEQFFGPGTRLTVL.

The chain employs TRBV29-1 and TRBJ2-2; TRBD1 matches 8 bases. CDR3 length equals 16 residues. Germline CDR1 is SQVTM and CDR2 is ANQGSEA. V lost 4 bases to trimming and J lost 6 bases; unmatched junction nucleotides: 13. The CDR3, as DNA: TGCAGCGTTGCGGAGAGGACAGGGCCGCGGTCCGGGGAGCTGTTTTTT. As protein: CSVAERTGPRSGELFF.

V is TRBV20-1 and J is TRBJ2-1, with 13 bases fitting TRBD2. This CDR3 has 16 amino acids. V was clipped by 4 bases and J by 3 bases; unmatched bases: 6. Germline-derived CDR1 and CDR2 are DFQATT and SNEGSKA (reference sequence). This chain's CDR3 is CSANRGTSGDYNEQFF. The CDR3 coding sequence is TGCAGTGCTAACCGAGGGACTAGCGGGGACTACAATGAGCAGTTCTTC.

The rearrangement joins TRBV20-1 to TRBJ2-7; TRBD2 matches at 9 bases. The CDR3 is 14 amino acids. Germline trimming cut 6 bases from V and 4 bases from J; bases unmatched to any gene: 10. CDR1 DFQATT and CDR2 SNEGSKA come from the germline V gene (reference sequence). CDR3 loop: CSARHRLAGYEQYF. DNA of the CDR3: TGCAGTGCGAGGCACAGGCTAGCGGGGTACGAGCAGTACTTC.

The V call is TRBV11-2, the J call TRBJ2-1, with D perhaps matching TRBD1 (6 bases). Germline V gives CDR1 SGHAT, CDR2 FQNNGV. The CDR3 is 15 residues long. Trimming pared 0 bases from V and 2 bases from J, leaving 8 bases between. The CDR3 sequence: CASSLDTGTYNEQFF. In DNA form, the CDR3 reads TGTGCCAGCAGCTTAGATACAGGGACCTACAATGAGCAGTTCTTC.

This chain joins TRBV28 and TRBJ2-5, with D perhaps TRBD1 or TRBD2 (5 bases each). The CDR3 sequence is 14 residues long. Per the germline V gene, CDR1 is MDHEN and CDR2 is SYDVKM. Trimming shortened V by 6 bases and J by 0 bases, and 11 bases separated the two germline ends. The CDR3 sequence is CASSKPGHQETQYF. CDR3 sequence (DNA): TGTGCCAGCAGCAAACCGGGACACCAAGAGACCCAGTACTTC.

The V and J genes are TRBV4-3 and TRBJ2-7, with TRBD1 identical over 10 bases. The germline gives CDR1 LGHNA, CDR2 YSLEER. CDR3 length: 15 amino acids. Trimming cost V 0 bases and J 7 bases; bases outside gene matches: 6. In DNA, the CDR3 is TGCGCCAGCAGCCAAGATGGGGACAGGGGTAGGGAGCAGTACTTC. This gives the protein CASSQDGDRGREQYF.

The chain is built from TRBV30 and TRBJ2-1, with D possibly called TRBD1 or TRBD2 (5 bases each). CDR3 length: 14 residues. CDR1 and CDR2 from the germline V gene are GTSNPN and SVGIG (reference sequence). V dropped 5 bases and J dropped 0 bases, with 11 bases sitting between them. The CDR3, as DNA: TGTGCCTGGGCCCTTGGGGGCTCCTACAATGAGCAGTTCTTC. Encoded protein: CAWALGGSYNEQFF.

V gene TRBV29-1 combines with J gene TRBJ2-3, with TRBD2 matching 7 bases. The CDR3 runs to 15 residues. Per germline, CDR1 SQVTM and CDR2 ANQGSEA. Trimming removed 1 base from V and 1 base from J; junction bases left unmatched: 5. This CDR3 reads CSVEAVAGGTDTQYF. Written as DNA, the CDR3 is TGCAGCGTTGAAGCAGTTGCGGGGGGCACAGATACGCAGTATTTT.

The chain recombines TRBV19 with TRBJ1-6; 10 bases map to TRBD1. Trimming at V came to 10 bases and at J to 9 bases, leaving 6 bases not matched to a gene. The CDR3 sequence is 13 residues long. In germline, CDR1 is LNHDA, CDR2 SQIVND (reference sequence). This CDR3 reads CATSGTGVSPLHF. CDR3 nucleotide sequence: TGTGCCACCTCCGGGACAGGGGTTTCACCCCTCCACTTT.

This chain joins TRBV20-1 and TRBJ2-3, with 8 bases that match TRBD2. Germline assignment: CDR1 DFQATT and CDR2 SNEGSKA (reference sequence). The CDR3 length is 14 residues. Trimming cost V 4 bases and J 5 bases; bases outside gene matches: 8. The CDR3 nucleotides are TGCAGTGCTATCAACGGGGGGGCCGGAGATACGCAGTATTTT. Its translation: CSAINGGAGDTQYF.

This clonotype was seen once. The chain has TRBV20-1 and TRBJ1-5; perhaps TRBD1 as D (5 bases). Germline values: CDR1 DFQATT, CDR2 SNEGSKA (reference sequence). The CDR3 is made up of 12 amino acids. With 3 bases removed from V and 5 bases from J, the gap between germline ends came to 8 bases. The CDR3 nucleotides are TGCAGTGCTAGCAGGGAAGATCAGCCCCAGCATTTT. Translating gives CSASREDQPQHF.

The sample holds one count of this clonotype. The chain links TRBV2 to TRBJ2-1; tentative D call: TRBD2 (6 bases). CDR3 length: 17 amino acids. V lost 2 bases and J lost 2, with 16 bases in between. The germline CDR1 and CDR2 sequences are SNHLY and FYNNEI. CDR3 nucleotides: TGTGCCAGCAGTGAACGAGGGAGCGGGTCCACCTACAATGAGCAGTTCTTC. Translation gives CASSERGSGSTYNEQFF.

The CDR3 region has the DNA TGCAGTGCTAGAGGAACGGGGTCGGGGAATGAGCAGTTCTTC. Translating it yields CSARGTGSGNEQFF. The rearrangement joins TRBV20-1 to TRBJ2-1; possible D gene TRBD2, 5 bases. CDR3 length equals 14 residues. Trimming cost V 1 base and J 7 bases, with 14 bases left between them. Germline loops: CDR1 DFQATT, CDR2 SNEGSKA (reference sequence).

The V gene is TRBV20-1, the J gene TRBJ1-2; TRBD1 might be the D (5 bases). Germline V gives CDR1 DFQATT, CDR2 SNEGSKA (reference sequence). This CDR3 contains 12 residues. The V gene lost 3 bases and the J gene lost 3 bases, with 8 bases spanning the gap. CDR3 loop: CSASWGDYGYTF. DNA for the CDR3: TGCAGTGCTAGTTGGGGGGACTATGGCTACACCTTC.

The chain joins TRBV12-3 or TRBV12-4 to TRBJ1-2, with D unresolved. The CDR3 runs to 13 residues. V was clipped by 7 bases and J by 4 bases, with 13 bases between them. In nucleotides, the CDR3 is TGTGCCAGCACCTTGAGGAGAGCCTATGGCTACACCTTC. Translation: CASTLRRAYGYTF.

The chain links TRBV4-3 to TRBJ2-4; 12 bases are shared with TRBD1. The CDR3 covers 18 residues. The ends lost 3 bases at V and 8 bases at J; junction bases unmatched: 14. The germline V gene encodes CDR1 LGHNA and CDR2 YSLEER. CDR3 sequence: CASSHSPGTGGSGYIQYF. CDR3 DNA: TGCGCCAGCAGCCATTCGCCCGGGACAGGGGGCAGTGGGTACATTCAGTACTTC.

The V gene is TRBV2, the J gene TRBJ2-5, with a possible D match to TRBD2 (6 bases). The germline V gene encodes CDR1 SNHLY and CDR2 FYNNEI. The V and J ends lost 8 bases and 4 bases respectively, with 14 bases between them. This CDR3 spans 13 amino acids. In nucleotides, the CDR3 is TGTGCCAGCGGGGGGATTAGCGGAGAGACCCAGTACTTC. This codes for CASGGISGETQYF.

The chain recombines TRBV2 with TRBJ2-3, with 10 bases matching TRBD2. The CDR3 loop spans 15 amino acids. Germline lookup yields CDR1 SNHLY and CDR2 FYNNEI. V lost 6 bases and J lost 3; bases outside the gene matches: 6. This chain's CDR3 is CASSQRGGLTDTQYF. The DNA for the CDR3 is TGTGCCAGCAGCCAGCGGGGGGGCTTGACAGATACGCAGTATTTT.